Below are 19 T cell receptor beta chains sequenced from a single sample in a study of blood T cell repertoires in COVID-19. Profiling relied on immunoSEQ multiplex PCR, and the TCRdb table lists in-frame clones only, not all of them. The repertoire holds about 99,000 clones, with 70% to 90% as singletons. Sequencing used peripheral blood. Every receptor here comes from a man aged 50 or older in a cohort sampled during active COVID-19.

In its sample, this clone was seen once. This rearrangement joins TRBV2 to TRBJ2-3; 8 nucleotides match TRBD2. Unmatched junction bases numbered 3, after V lost 4 bases and J lost 0 bases. The germline gives CDR1 SNHLY, CDR2 FYNNEI. The CDR3 covers 15 residues. CDR3 protein: CASSVSGGSTDTQYF. As DNA, the CDR3 is TGTGCCAGCAGTGTATCGGGAGGGAGCACAGATACGCAGTATTTT.

The chain recombines TRBV28 with TRBJ1-2; D is undetermined. This CDR3 is 13 amino acids long. V gave up 5 bases and J gave up 4 bases, with 11 bases separating them. Germline-derived CDR1 and CDR2 are MDHEN and SYDVKM. The CDR3, as DNA: TGTGCCAGCAGTGAAAACAGCTTCTATGGCTACACCTTC. Its protein is CASSENSFYGYTF.

The chain combines TRBV11-2 with TRBJ2-2, with 7 bases matching TRBD2. This CDR3 is built from 15 residues. V lost 2 bases and J lost 5; bases outside the gene matches: 5. CDR1 is SGHAT and CDR2 is FQNNGV in the germline V gene. In DNA, the CDR3 is TGTGCCAGCAGCTTATCTGGCGGGGGAACCGGGGAGCTGTTTTTT. Amino acid sequence: CASSLSGGGTGELFF.

The count of this clone is one. V and J are TRBV13 and TRBJ1-2, with a possible D match to TRBD1 (5 bases). Per germline, CDR1 PRHDT and CDR2 FYEKMQ (reference sequence). The CDR3 is 16 residues long. Trimming left V 5 bases short and J 0 bases short, with 16 bases between. CDR3 DNA sequence: TGTGCCAGCAGCCCAGAGGTGGGGCCAGCTAACTATGGCTACACCTTC. Residues: CASSPEVGPANYGYTF. The full variable domain, its missing parts supplied by reference TRBV13 and TRBJ1-2, is AAGVIQSPRHLIKEKRETATLKCYPIPRHDTVYWYQQGPGQDPQFLISFYEKMQSDKGSIPDRFSAQQFSDYHSELNMSSLELGDSALYFCASSPEVGPANYGYTFGSGTRLTVV.

The chain employs TRBV18 and TRBJ1-3; 8 bases are shared with TRBD1. The CDR3 consists of 17 residues. Germline V gives CDR1 KGHSH, CDR2 LQKENI. After removal of 2 bases from V and 1 base from J, the junction contained 7 bases not matched to a gene. CDR3 in amino acids: CASSPWTGMESGNTIYF. The CDR3 region has the DNA TGTGCCAGCTCACCATGGACAGGGATGGAGTCTGGAAACACCATATATTTT.

The rearrangement uses TRBV25-1 and TRBJ1-4, with a possible D match to TRBD1 (6 bases). Trimming took off 3 bases at V and 0 bases at J, with 11 bases between the two ends. The germline V gene encodes CDR1 MGHDK and CDR2 SYGVNS. The CDR3 spans 16 residues. CDR3 in amino acids: CASSDHRAATNEKLFF. Here the CDR3 DNA reads TGTGCCAGCAGTGACCACAGGGCCGCAACTAATGAAAAACTGTTTTTT. Full variable domain (remainder filled in from reference TRBV25-1 and TRBJ1-4): EADIYQTPRYLVIGTGKKITLECSQTMGHDKMYWYQQDPGMELHLIHYSYGVNSTEKGDLSSESTVSRIRTEHFPLTLESARPSHTSQYLCASSDHRAATNEKLFFGSGTQLSVL.

The chain joins TRBV5-6 to TRBJ2-7, with 7 bases fitting TRBD1. The CDR3 sequence is 15 residues long. Germline-derived CDR1 and CDR2 are SGHDT and YYEEEE. V dropped 0 bases and J dropped 3; count of bases not matched to a gene: 6. The CDR3 here is CASSLVTGRSYEQYV. As DNA, the CDR3 is TGTGCCAGCAGCTTGGTGACAGGGCGCAGCTACGAGCAGTACGTC.

This sequence joins TRBV18 and TRBJ1-5; no clear D gene. The CDR3 is 13 residues long. With 6 bases removed from V and 8 bases from J, the gap between germline ends came to 14 bases. Germline-derived CDR1 and CDR2 are KGHSH and LQKENI. The CDR3 reads CASSSALGEPQHF. DNA of the CDR3: TGTGCCAGCTCGTCAGCCTTGGGAGAGCCCCAGCATTTT.

This rearrangement joins TRBV7-2 to TRBJ2-1, with 12 bases identical to TRBD2. The germline V gene encodes CDR1 SGHTA and CDR2 FQGNSA. The CDR3 totals 16 residues. J lost 15 bases, V lost 7 bases, and 19 bases had no gene match. The CDR3: CASTSVSGLAGSRPFF. In DNA, the CDR3 is TGTGCCAGCACCTCCGTAAGCGGACTAGCGGGGAGTAGGCCGTTCTTC. The full variable domain, with the rest looked up from reference TRBV7-2 and TRBJ2-1, is GAGVSQSPSNKVTEKGKDVELRCDPISGHTALYWYRQSLGQGLEFLIYFQGNSAPDKSGLPSDRFSAERTGGSVSTLTIQRTQQEDSAVYLCASTSVSGLAGSRPFFGPGTRLTVL.

The chain uses TRBV27 and TRBJ1-1; D might be TRBD1 (6 bases). The germline CDR1 and CDR2 sequences are MNHEY and SMNVEV (reference sequence). The CDR3 loop spans 13 amino acids. V lost 7 bases and J 6 bases, leaving 15 bases between the germline ends. CDR3 in DNA: TGTGCCAGCACTCAGAACAGGGAGTCTGAAGCTTTCTTT. It encodes CASTQNRESEAFF.

J is TRBJ1-5 and V is TRBV5-6, with TRBD1 matching over 10 bases. Germline CDR1 reads SGHDT; CDR2 reads YYEEEE. The CDR3 extends over 16 amino acids. Trimming at V came to 4 bases and at J to 6 bases, leaving 10 bases not matched to a gene. CDR3 DNA: TGTGCCAGCAGCAACCGCGGGACAGGGGATGGTCAGCCCCAGCATTTT. It is translated as CASSNRGTGDGQPQHF.

The chain couples TRBV5-1 to TRBJ2-2; 7 bases fit TRBD1. Looked up from germline, CDR1 is SGHRS and CDR2 is YFSETQ. The CDR3 is 15 residues long. V shed 3 bases, J shed 8 bases, and the junction held 10 bases outside the gene matches. The CDR3 loop is CASSSSTGATGELFF. The CDR3 DNA reads TGCGCCAGCAGCTCATCAACAGGGGCCACGGGGGAGCTGTTTTTT.

The genes are TRBV19 and TRBJ2-3; 11 positions match TRBD2. With 7 bases clipped from V and 4 bases from J, the junction kept 13 bases outside the gene matches. The CDR3 sequence is 17 residues long. The germline V gene has CDR1 LNHDA and CDR2 SQIVND (reference sequence). The CDR3 sequence is CASTPKRVAGGPDTQYF. The CDR3 DNA reads as TGTGCCAGTACCCCAAAACGGGTAGCGGGGGGGCCAGATACGCAGTATTTT.

This clone came up many times. The rearrangement joins TRBV19 to TRBJ1-5; possibly TRBD1 for D (5 bases). CDR1 LNHDA and CDR2 SQIVND come from the germline V gene (reference sequence). The CDR3 contains 15 residues. V was cut by 3 bases and J by 2 bases, with 11 bases left in between. The CDR3 DNA is TGTGCCAGTAGTATTCGGGGGACCCGCAATCAGCCCCAGCATTTT. Its translation: CASSIRGTRNQPQHF.

V is TRBV12-5 and J is TRBJ1-2; D is possibly TRBD1 (6 bases). V was clipped by 8 bases and J by 4 bases, with 14 bases between them. Germline CDR1 and CDR2: LGHNT and FRNRAP. The CDR3 length is 13 residues. CDR3: CASWGRGSYGYTF. CDR3 coding DNA: TGTGCTAGTTGGGGGAGGGGGAGCTATGGCTACACCTTC. The variable domain in full, completed from reference TRBV12-5 and TRBJ1-2, reads DARVTQTPRHKVTEMGQEVTMRCQPILGHNTVFWYRQTMMQGLELLAYFRNRAPLDDSGMPKDRFSAEMPDATLATLKIQPSEPRDSAVYFCASWGRGSYGYTFGSGTRLTVV.

This rearrangement joins TRBV19 to TRBJ2-1, with 10 bases matching TRBD2. Germline assignment: CDR1 LNHDA and CDR2 SQIVND (reference sequence). V shed 4 bases, J shed 0 bases, and the junction held 12 bases outside the gene matches. The CDR3 has 19 residues. The CDR3 loop is CASSNKRGGLSSSYNEQFF. The CDR3 DNA sequence: TGTGCCAGTAGTAACAAGCGGGGGGGTTTAAGTAGCTCCTACAATGAGCAGTTCTTC.

This chain links TRBV3-1 (or the pseudogene TRBV3-2) with TRBJ1-1; weak D call: TRBD1 (5 bases). The V end was cut by 3 bases, the J end by 8 bases, with 7 bases between. The CDR3 length is 11 residues. Germline loops: CDR1 LGHDT, CDR2 YNNKEL (reference sequence). Here the CDR3 DNA reads TGTGCCAGCAGCCATGCAGGGGAAGCTTTCTTT. This sequence encodes CASSHAGEAFF.

J is TRBJ1-5 and V is TRBV19; TRBD1 aligns across 7 bases. With V trimmed by 0 bases and J by 4 bases, 3 bases remained unmatched. This CDR3 is built from 15 residues. CDR1 is LNHDA and CDR2 is SQIVND in the germline V gene (reference sequence). This chain's CDR3 is CASSIEGRGNQPQHF. Written as DNA, the CDR3 is TGTGCCAGTAGTATAGAAGGCAGGGGGAATCAGCCCCAGCATTTT.

The J gene is TRBJ2-3, the V gene TRBV28, with 9 bases that match TRBD1. The V gene's germline CDR1 is MDHEN and CDR2 SYDVKM. Germline trimming cut 8 bases from V and 2 bases from J; bases unmatched to any gene: 2. CDR3 length equals 13 residues. The CDR3 protein is CASGTGITDTQYF. The CDR3 DNA follows: TGTGCCAGCGGGACAGGGATCACAGATACGCAGTATTTT. The complete variable domain, with remaining parts taken from reference TRBV28 and TRBJ2-3, reads DVKVTQSSRYLVKRTGEKVFLECVQDMDHENMFWYRQDPGLGLRLIYFSYDVKMKEKGDIPEGYSVSREKKERFSLILESASTNQTSMYLCASGTGITDTQYFGPGTRLTVL.